This T cell receptor (beta chain) was sequenced for a study of blood T cell repertoires in COVID-19 (dated by TCRdb to the early 2020s). Background on the whole study: The collaborator samples originated in the United States, Italy and Spain and spanned the acute and convalescent phases of COVID-19. A de-identified subject ID, COVID-19 status, age in years and sex were almost always included in the sample metadata. The repertoires were released in a freely available public database meant as a resource for research on the immune response to SARS-CoV-2. The samples were drawn from the first 160 participants of the ongoing ImmuneRACE study and from some 1,300 subjects provided by 6 global collaborators. The dataset comprised deeply sampled blood TCRbeta repertoires from subjects exposed to, actively infected with, or recovered from COVID-19. Where HLA class I and class II types were available, the types were taken from metadata supplied by the sample provider, not from assay-based typing. The prospective study material was composed of cDNA or gDNA derived from T cells, B-cell-depleted T cells, or PBMCs.

A note on this clone: The target of this receptor is not known. No quality values exist for individual bases; no much larger clone is one base distant.

The collaborating institutions used their own protocols to collect whole blood in K2EDTA tubes. For TCRbeta analysis, collaborators shipped samples as frozen whole blood, isolated PBMCs, or DNA extracted from either of those sample types. TCRbeta CDR3 regions were amplified from genomic DNA using the immunoSEQ Assay, a bias-controlled multiplex PCR. Per the source publication's procedure: The number of nucleated cells in each sample was estimated from the amplification of reference gene primers within the assay. To quantify the absolute abundance of each unique TCRbeta CDR3 rearrangement, sequence reads were collapsed and filtered. For each sample, productive Simpson clonality was calculated as the square root of Simpson's diversity index across productive rearrangements. Not all clones reach the TCRdb copy of this immuneACCESS table, which keeps in-frame sequences only. Checked studies attribute under half of the gap to unresolved V genes and leave the rest unexplained. V and J calls plus clone size are reproduced from that table; the DNA served to infer D and trimming. This sample gives 200,000 to 250,000 clones in total; around three quarters of them show up just once. 4.5% to 7% of the sample is held by the ten biggest clonotypes.

General conclusions and limits of the study: Clinical and demographic metadata were provided uncurated, with the amount varying by source and participant.

The CDR3 has 11 amino acids, counting the end cysteine and phenylalanine. The CDR3 DNA has 33 bases and is translated from base 1. In the germline V gene, CDR1 corresponds to SGHDT and CDR2 to YYEEEE. V loses 3 bases of germline sequence and J loses 9 bases, and the interval between the two ends is 7 bases. The sequencing sample was made of peripheral blood. The chain was built from TRBV5-6 and TRBJ2-1; there is no confident call for the D gene. This receptor was taken from a woman in her 70s with acute or convalescent COVID-19. The DNA sequence is given as TGTGCCAGCAGCTACCTCGGTGAGCAGTTCTTC. It specifies CASSYLGEQFF. With the portions outside the CDR3 filled from the reference TRBV5-6 and TRBJ2-1 genes, the complete variable region becomes DAGVTQSPTHLIKTRGQQVTLRCSPKSGHDTVSWYQQALGQGPQFIFQYYEEEERQRGNFPDRFSGHQFPNYSSELNVNALLLGDSALYLCASSYLGEQFFGPGTRLTVL.